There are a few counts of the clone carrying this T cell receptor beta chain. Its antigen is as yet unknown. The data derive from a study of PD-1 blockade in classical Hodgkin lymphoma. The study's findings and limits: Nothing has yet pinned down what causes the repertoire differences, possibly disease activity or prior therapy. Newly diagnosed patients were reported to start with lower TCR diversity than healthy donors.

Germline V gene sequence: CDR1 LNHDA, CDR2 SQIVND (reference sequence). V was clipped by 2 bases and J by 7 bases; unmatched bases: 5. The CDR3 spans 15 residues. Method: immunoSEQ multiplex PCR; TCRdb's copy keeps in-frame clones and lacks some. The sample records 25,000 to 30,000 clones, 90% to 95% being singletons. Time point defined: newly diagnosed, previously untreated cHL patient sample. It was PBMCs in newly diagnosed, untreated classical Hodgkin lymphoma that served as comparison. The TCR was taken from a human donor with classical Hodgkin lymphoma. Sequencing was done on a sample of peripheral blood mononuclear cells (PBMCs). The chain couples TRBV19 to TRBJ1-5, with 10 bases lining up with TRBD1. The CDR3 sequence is CASSISGTGEQPQHF. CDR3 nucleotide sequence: TGTGCCAGTAGTATATCAGGGACAGGGGAACAGCCCCAGCATTTT.